This TCR beta chain was sequenced for a study of T cell responses to AZD1222 COVID-19 vaccine. General study findings and limits: Females outnumbered males among donors, who were mostly white British; clonal diversity was possibly underestimated.

In its sample, this clone was seen once. Its target is unknown. Clones were sequenced by immunoSEQ multiplex PCR, and TCRdb holds only the in-frame ones, with some missing. This sample has about 120,000 clones, with approximately 83% found just once. Germline CDR1 and CDR2: LGHNA and YSLEER. V shed 4 bases and J 4 bases; nucleotides not matched to a gene: 13. The CDR3 is 16 residues long. This chain joins TRBV4-3 and TRBJ2-7; 7 bases match TRBD2. The origin of this receptor is an adult in good health. The starting material was peripheral blood, obtained on day 0 of AZD1222 vaccination. This chain's CDR3 is CASSRQGQSGKYEQYF. CDR3 DNA: TGCGCCAGCAGCCGCCAAGGTCAGAGCGGGAAATACGAGCAGTACTTC.